The source of this T cell receptor beta chain is a study of T cell clones after liver transplantation. The V end was cut by 4 bases, the J end by 6 bases, with 7 bases between. The CDR3 totals 11 residues. CDR1 and CDR2 from the germline V gene are GTSNPN and SVGIG (reference sequence). Assay: immunoSEQ multiplex PCR; the TCRdb copy retains only in-frame clones and omits some. The sample has roughly 100,000 clones, around 84% seen once. The chain links TRBV30 to TRBJ2-1, with D uncertain. The sequences come from CD4+ T cells from blood, collected 47 months after liver transplant. The clonotype originates from a human patient who received a liver transplant. Some T cells may arise from the graft donor. CDR3 coding DNA: TGTGCCTGGATTTTTATCAATGAGCAGTTCTTC. Translation: CAWIFINEQFF.